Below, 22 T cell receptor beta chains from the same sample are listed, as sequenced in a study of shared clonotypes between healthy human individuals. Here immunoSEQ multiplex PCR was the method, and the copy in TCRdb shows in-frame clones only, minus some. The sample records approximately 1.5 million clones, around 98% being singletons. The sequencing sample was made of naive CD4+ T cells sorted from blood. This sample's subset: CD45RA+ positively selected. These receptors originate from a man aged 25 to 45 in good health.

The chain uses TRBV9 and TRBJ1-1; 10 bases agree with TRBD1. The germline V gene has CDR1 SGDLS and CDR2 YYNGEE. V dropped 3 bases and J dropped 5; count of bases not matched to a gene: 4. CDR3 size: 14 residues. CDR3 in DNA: TGTGCCAGCAGCGGGGGACAGGGGAATACTGAAGCTTTCTTT. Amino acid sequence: CASSGGQGNTEAFF. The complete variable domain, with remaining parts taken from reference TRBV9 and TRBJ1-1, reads DSGVTQTPKHLITATGQRVTLRCSPRSGDLSVYWYQQSLDQGLQFLIQYYNGEERAKGNILERFSAQQFPDLHSELNLSSLELGDSALYFCASSGGQGNTEAFFGQGTRLTVV.

CDR3 sequence reads: CASSSTSGSTYEQYF. The CDR3, as DNA: TGTGCCAGCAGTTCGACTAGCGGGTCTACCTACGAGCAGTACTTC. V and J are TRBV7-9 and TRBJ2-7; 10 bases agree with TRBD2. Germline CDR1 is SEHNR and CDR2 is FQNEAQ (reference sequence). The CDR3 runs to 15 residues. V shed 6 bases, J shed 2 bases, and the junction held 7 bases outside the gene matches.

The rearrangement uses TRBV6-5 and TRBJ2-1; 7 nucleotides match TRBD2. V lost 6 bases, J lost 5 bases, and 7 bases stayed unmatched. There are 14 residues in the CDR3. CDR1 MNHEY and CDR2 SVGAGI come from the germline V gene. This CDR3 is CASRGGLLNNEQFF. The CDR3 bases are TGTGCCAGCAGGGGAGGGCTCCTCAACAATGAGCAGTTCTTC.

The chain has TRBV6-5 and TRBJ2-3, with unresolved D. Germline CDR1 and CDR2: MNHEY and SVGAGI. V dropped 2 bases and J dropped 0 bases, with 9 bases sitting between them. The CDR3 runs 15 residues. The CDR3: CASSYLRHSTDTQYF. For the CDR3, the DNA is TGTGCCAGCAGTTACCTCCGACACAGCACAGATACGCAGTATTTT.

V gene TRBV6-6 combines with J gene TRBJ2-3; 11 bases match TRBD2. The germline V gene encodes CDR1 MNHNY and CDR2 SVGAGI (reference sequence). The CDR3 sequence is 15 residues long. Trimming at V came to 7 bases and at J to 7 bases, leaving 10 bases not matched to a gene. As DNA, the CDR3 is TGTGCCAGCAACCTCCCGGGACTAGCGGACTATACGCAGTATTTT. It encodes CASNLPGLADYTQYF.

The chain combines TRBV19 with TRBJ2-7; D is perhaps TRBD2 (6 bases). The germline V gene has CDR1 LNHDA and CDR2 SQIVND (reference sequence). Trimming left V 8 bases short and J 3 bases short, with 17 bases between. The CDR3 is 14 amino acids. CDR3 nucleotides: TGTGCCAGTGGCAAGGACTACCTGAGCTACGAGCAGTACTTC. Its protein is CASGKDYLSYEQYF. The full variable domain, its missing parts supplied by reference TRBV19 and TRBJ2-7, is DGGITQSPKYLFRKEGQNVTLSCEQNLNHDAMYWYRQDPGQGLRLIYYSQIVNDFQKGDIAEGYSVSREKKESFPLTVTSAQKNPTAFYLCASGKDYLSYEQYFGPGTRLTVT.

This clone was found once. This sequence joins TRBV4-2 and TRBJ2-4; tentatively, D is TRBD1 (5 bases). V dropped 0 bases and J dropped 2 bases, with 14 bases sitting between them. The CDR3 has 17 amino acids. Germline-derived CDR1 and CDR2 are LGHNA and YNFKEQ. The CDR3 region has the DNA TGTGCCAGCAGCCAAGATAGGGGAACCTACCCCAAAAACATTCAGTACTTC. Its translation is CASSQDRGTYPKNIQYF.

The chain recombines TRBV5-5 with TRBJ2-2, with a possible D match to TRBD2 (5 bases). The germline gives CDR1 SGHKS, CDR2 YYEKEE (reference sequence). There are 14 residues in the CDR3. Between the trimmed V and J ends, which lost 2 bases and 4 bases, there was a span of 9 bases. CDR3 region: CASSFAEATGELFF. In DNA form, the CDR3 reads TGTGCCAGCAGCTTTGCGGAGGCCACCGGGGAGCTGTTTTTT.

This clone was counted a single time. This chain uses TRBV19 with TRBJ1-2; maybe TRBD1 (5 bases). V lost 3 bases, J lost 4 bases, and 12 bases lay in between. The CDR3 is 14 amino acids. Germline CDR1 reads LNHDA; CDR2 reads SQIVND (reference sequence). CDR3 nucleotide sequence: TGTGCCAGTAGTATCCAGGGCGTTCCCTATGGCTACACCTTC. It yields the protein CASSIQGVPYGYTF.

DNA for the CDR3: TGCGCCAGCAGCTTAGGACAACGGGCCCCATTTAAGACTGGCTACACCTTC. This gives the protein CASSLGQRAPFKTGYTF. The chain couples TRBV5-1 to TRBJ1-2; D is perhaps TRBD1 (5 bases). Germline loops: CDR1 SGHRS, CDR2 YFSETQ. This CDR3 contains 17 residues. Trimming took off 2 bases at V and 7 bases at J, with 24 bases between the two ends.

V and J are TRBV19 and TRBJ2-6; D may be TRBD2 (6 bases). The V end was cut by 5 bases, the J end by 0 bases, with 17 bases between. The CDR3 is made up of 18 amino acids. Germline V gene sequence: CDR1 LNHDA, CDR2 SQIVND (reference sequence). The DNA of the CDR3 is TGTGCCAGTAGTCTCCCGGGACTTGGAGGCTCTGGGGCCAACGTCCTGACTTTC. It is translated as CASSLPGLGGSGANVLTF.

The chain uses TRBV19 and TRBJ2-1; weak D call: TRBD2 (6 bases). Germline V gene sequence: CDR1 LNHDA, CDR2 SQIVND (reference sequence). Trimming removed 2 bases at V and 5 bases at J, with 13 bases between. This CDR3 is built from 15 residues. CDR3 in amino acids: CASSITGVGHNEQFF. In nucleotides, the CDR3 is TGTGCCAGTAGTATAACGGGAGTCGGGCACAATGAGCAGTTCTTC.

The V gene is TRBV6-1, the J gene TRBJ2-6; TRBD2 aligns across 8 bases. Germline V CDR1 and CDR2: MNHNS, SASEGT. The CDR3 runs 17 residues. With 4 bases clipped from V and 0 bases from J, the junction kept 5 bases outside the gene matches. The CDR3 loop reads CASSALAGHSGANVLTF. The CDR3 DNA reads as TGTGCCAGCAGTGCGCTAGCGGGCCACTCTGGGGCCAACGTCCTGACTTTC.

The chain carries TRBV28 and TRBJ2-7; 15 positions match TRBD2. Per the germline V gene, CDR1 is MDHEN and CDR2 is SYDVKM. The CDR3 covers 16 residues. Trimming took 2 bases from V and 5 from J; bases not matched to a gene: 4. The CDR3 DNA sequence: TGTGCCAGCAGTTTAGGGACTAGCGGGAGGATCCACGAGCAGTACTTC. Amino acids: CASSLGTSGRIHEQYF.

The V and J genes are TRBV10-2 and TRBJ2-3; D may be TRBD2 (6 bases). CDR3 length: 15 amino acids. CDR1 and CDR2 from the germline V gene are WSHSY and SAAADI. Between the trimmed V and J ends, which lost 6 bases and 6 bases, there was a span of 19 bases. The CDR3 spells CASRGLSGRADTQYF. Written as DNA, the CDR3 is TGCGCCAGCAGGGGGCTAAGCGGGCGGGCGGATACGCAGTATTTT.

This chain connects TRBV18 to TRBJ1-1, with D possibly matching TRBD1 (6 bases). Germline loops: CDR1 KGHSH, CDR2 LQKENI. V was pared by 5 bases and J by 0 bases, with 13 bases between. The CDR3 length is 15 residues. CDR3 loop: CASSSRTALNTEAFF. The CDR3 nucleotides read TGTGCCAGCTCATCTAGGACAGCCTTGAACACTGAAGCTTTCTTT.

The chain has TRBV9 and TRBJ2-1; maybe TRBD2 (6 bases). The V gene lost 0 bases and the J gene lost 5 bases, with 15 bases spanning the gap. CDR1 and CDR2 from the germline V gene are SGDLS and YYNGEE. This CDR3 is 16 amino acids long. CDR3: CASSVGPGSINNEQFF. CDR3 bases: TGTGCCAGCAGCGTAGGCCCCGGGAGTATCAACAATGAGCAGTTCTTC.

CDR3 bases: TGTGCCAGCTTTGGTCCCCGTGGGATGACAGATACGCAGTATTTT. Its translation is CASFGPRGMTDTQYF. The gene calls are TRBV9 and TRBJ2-3; unclear D gene. Trimming pared 7 bases from V and 3 bases from J, leaving 18 bases between. Germline V gene lookup returns CDR1 SGDLS and CDR2 YYNGEE. This CDR3 comprises 15 residues.

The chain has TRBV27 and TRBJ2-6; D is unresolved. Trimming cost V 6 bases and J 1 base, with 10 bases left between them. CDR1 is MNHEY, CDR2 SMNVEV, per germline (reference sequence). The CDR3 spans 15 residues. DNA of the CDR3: TGTGCCAGCAGCCGACGAAAATCTGGGGCCAACGTCCTGACTTTC. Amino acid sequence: CASSRRKSGANVLTF.

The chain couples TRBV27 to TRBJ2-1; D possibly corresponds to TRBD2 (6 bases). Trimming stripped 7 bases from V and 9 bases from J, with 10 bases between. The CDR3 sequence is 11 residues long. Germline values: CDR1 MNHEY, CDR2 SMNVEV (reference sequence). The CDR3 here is CASKLAAEQFF. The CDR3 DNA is TGTGCCAGCAAATTAGCGGCTGAGCAGTTCTTC.

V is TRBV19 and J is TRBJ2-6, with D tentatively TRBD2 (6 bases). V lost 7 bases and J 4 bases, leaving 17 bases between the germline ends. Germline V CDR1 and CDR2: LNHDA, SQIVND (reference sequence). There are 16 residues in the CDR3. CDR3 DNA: TGTGCCAGTACCAATCGGTGGAGGGCGGGGGCCAACGTCCTGACTTTC. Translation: CASTNRWRAGANVLTF.

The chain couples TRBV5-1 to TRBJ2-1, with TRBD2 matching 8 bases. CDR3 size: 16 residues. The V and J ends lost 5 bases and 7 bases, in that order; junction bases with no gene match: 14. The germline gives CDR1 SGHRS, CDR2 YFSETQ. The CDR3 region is CASSINPGLVKNEQFF. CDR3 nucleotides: TGCGCCAGCAGTATTAATCCGGGACTAGTCAAAAATGAGCAGTTCTTC. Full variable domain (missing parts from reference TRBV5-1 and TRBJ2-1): KAGVTQTPRYLIKTRGQQVTLSCSPISGHRSVSWYQQTPGQGLQFLFEYFSETQRNKGNFPGRFSGRQFSNSRSEMNVSTLELGDSALYLCASSINPGLVKNEQFFGPGTRLTVL.